Listed below are T cell receptor beta chains from one sample, sequenced in a study of blood T cell repertoires in COVID-19. Some clones are missing from TCRdb's copy, which holds only in-frame ones; the method was immunoSEQ multiplex PCR. The table lists 95,000 to 150,000 clones, under 80% of them singletons. Sample: peripheral blood. The receptor source for this set is a man in his sixties or seventies with acute or convalescent COVID-19. CDR3s include the opening cysteine and the closing phenylalanine or tryptophan. Fields, in order: J gene, V gene, D gene, clone size, CDR3 protein, CDR3 DNA. The D gene is left open where the match is weak. The size field is filled for only some rows; it gives once, few, many or a size class.

J gene: TRBJ1-2; V gene: TRBV19; D gene: TRBD1; clone size: few; CDR3 protein: CASSTPGQGYGYTF; CDR3 DNA: TGTGCCAGTAGTACCCCCGGACAGGGCTATGGCTACACCTTC
J gene: TRBJ2-1; V gene: TRBV5-6; D gene: TRBD1; clone size: .; CDR3 protein: CASRLDRAYNEQFF; CDR3 DNA: TGTGCCAGCAGGCTTGACAGGGCTTACAATGAGCAGTTCTTC
J gene: TRBJ1-2; V gene: TRBV6-2/TRBV6-3; D gene: .; clone size: .; CDR3 protein: CASSSPGRDGYTF; CDR3 DNA: TGTGCCAGCAGCTCCCCAGGGAGGGATGGCTACACCTTC
J gene: TRBJ2-7; V gene: TRBV10-3; D gene: .; clone size: .; CDR3 protein: CAISESTPGGTGASYEQYF; CDR3 DNA: TGTGCCATCAGTGAGTCGACACCGGGGGGCACCGGCGCGTCCTACGAGCAGTACTTC
J gene: TRBJ1-4; V gene: TRBV19; D gene: .; clone size: .; CDR3 protein: CASRDKAEKLFF; CDR3 DNA: TGTGCCAGTAGGGACAAGGCTGAAAAACTGTTTTTT
J gene: TRBJ1-3; V gene: TRBV4-2; D gene: .; clone size: .; CDR3 protein: CASSLRQRGSGNTIYF; CDR3 DNA: TGTGCCAGCAGCCTCCGACAGCGAGGCTCTGGAAACACCATATATTTT
J gene: TRBJ2-7; V gene: TRBV7-3; D gene: TRBD1; clone size: .; CDR3 protein: CASSSAGDSSYEQYF; CDR3 DNA: TGTGCCAGCAGCTCAGCAGGGGACAGCTCCTACGAGCAGTACTTC
J gene: TRBJ2-1; V gene: TRBV7-2; D gene: TRBD1; clone size: .; CDR3 protein: CASNRRSGTGNNEQFF; CDR3 DNA: TGTGCCAGCAACCGAAGATCCGGGACAGGAAACAATGAGCAGTTCTTC
J gene: TRBJ1-1; V gene: TRBV5-6; D gene: .; clone size: .; CDR3 protein: CASRAQGGLSNTEAFF; CDR3 DNA: TGTGCCAGCAGGGCGCAGGGTGGCCTTTCAAACACTGAAGCTTTCTTT
J gene: TRBJ1-1; V gene: TRBV29-1; D gene: TRBD1; clone size: .; CDR3 protein: CSVGRTGGTEAFF; CDR3 DNA: TGCAGCGTCGGACGGACAGGGGGCACTGAAGCTTTCTTT
J gene: TRBJ2-7; V gene: TRBV14; D gene: .; clone size: .; CDR3 protein: CASSQDQGHEQYF; CDR3 DNA: TGTGCCAGCAGCCAAGATCAGGGCCACGAGCAGTACTTC
J gene: TRBJ2-1; V gene: TRBV5-1; D gene: .; clone size: once; CDR3 protein: CASSLAAGLPNFNEQFF; CDR3 DNA: TGCGCCAGCAGCTTGGCCGCGGGACTCCCAAACTTCAATGAGCAGTTCTTC
J gene: TRBJ1-4; V gene: TRBV5-1; D gene: .; clone size: .; CDR3 protein: CASSLGLHEKLFF; CDR3 DNA: TGCGCCAGCAGCTTGGGACTTCATGAAAAACTGTTTTTT